The 25 T cell receptor beta chains below were found in one sample sequenced in a study of blood T cell repertoires in COVID-19. Measured with immunoSEQ multiplex PCR; TCRdb has only the in-frame clones, and not every one. The sample includes roughly 130,000 clones, approximately 84% of them seen just once. Sequencing input: peripheral blood. Every receptor here comes from a woman aged 25 to 39 who had recovered from COVID-19.

The chain recombines TRBV12-2 with TRBJ1-5. TRBV12-2 is labeled a pseudogene. The CDR3 covers 13 residues. The DNA of the CDR3 is TGTGCAAGTCGTTTGAACGGGGATCAGCCCCAGCATTTT. Translating it yields CASRLNGDQPQHF.

The chain couples TRBV19 to TRBJ2-5; TRBD2 matches 8 bases. Per the germline V gene, CDR1 is LNHDA and CDR2 is SQIVND (reference sequence). This CDR3 region has 15 residues. The junction had 5 bases not matched to a gene; V was cut back by 5 bases and J by 0 bases. CDR3 DNA: TGTGCCAGTAGTCCGGGAGGGAGTAACCAAGAGACCCAGTACTTC. Translated, it gives CASSPGGSNQETQYF.

The rearrangement links TRBV3-1 (or the pseudogene TRBV3-2) to TRBJ1-6; 7 bases map to TRBD1. The CDR3 extends over 19 amino acids. Losses at the gene ends were 3 bases for V and 2 bases for J; bases not matched to a gene: 13. The germline CDR1 and CDR2 sequences are LGHDT and YNNKEL (reference sequence). CDR3 sequence: CASSHPRDRSVAYNSPLHF. Written as DNA, the CDR3 is TGTGCCAGCAGCCATCCCCGGGACAGATCCGTGGCCTATAATTCACCCCTCCACTTT.

The V call is TRBV9, the J call TRBJ1-2; 9 positions match TRBD1. CDR3 length equals 14 residues. The J segment lost 7 bases and the V segment lost 5 bases, leaving 9 bases of the junction unmatched. Germline assignment: CDR1 SGDLS and CDR2 YYNGEE. The CDR3 bases are TGTGCCAGCAGGGCCGGGACAGGGTCTGGTGGCTACACCTTC. Translating gives CASRAGTGSGGYTF.

This chain uses TRBV3-1 (or the pseudogene TRBV3-2) with TRBJ2-2, with D perhaps TRBD1 (5 bases). Germline values: CDR1 LGHDT, CDR2 YNNKEL (reference sequence). V was clipped by 4 bases and J by 0 bases, with 15 bases between them. This CDR3 has 17 amino acids. The CDR3 DNA reads as TGTGCCAGCAGCCCATTACGGCCAGGGTCGAACACCGGGGAGCTGTTTTTT. Translation: CASSPLRPGSNTGELFF.

This chain links TRBV5-5 with TRBJ1-3; D uncertain. Between the trimmed V and J ends, which lost 4 bases and 0 bases, there was a span of 11 bases. The CDR3 has 15 residues. In germline, CDR1 is SGHKS, CDR2 YYEKEE (reference sequence). The DNA for the CDR3 is TGTGCCAGCAGCATTGCGGATAGCTCTGGAAACACCATATATTTT. This encodes CASSIADSSGNTIYF.

Notes on this clone: Additional DNA sequences in this sample encode the identical CDR3. This chain connects TRBV5-1 to TRBJ1-2; TRBD1 matches at 10 bases. This CDR3 spans 14 amino acids. Germline V lookup: CDR1 SGHRS, CDR2 YFSETQ. J lost 4 bases, V lost 0 bases, and 0 bases had no gene match. The CDR3 DNA sequence: TGCGCCAGCAGCTTGGGGACAGGGGGCTATGGCTACACCTTC. Translation: CASSLGTGGYGYTF.

This chain joins TRBV7-9 and TRBJ2-7; tentatively, D is TRBD1 (5 bases). The CDR3 consists of 15 residues. Germline loops: CDR1 SEHNR, CDR2 FQNEAQ (reference sequence). Trimming took 5 bases from V and 0 from J, leaving 14 bases between them. CDR3 DNA: TGTGCCAGCAGCCCGACAGTTTCAAGCTCCTACGAGCAGTACTTC. Protein: CASSPTVSSSYEQYF.

V and J are TRBV7-3 and TRBJ2-3; D perhaps matches TRBD2 (7 bases). This CDR3 is built from 15 residues. Trimming took off 6 bases at V and 0 bases at J, with 13 bases between the two ends. CDR1 and CDR2 from the germline V gene are SGHTA and FQGTGA. The CDR3 reads CASSRGGGSTDTQYF. The CDR3 region has the DNA TGTGCCAGCAGTCGTGGCGGGGGCAGCACAGATACGCAGTATTTT.

DNA for the CDR3: TGTGCCAGCAGCTTAGCACAGCGGGTGAAATCCTACAATGAGCAGTTCTTC. It encodes CASSLAQRVKSYNEQFF. The chain combines TRBV11-2 with TRBJ2-1, with D possibly matching TRBD2 (6 bases). The CDR3 has 17 residues. Germline V gives CDR1 SGHAT, CDR2 FQNNGV. The germline V and J ends were trimmed by 1 base and 1 base, with 14 bases remaining between them.

This chain links TRBV6-5 with TRBJ1-1, with D perhaps matching TRBD1 (5 bases). Germline lookup yields CDR1 MNHEY and CDR2 SVGAGI. This CDR3 has 15 amino acids. V lost 6 bases, J lost 0 bases, and 14 bases lay in between. The CDR3 sequence is CASRQLGRVNTEAFF. The CDR3 nucleotides are TGTGCCAGCAGACAATTGGGCAGGGTGAACACTGAAGCTTTCTTT.

The rearrangement joins TRBV28 to TRBJ1-3, with D perhaps TRBD1 (5 bases). The germline V and J ends were trimmed by 9 bases and 4 bases, with 13 bases remaining between them. This CDR3 contains 13 residues. Germline CDR1 is MDHEN and CDR2 is SYDVKM. In nucleotides, the CDR3 is TGTGCCAGTGTCCCAGGGCCGGGAAACACCATATATTTT. Protein product: CASVPGPGNTIYF.

The V call is TRBV5-4, the J call TRBJ2-7; unclear D gene. The V gene's germline CDR1 is SGHNT and CDR2 YYREEE (reference sequence). The CDR3 has 13 amino acids. Trimming took off 3 bases at V and 6 bases at J, with 13 bases between the two ends. Here the CDR3 DNA reads TGTGCCAGCAGCTCCACCCCCGGGTCCGAGCAGTACTTC. This gives the protein CASSSTPGSEQYF.

The rearrangement joins TRBV6-5 to TRBJ1-1; 7 bases line up with TRBD1. Germline V lookup: CDR1 MNHEY, CDR2 SVGAGI. The CDR3 spans 15 residues. Germline trimming cut 6 bases from V and 4 bases from J; bases unmatched to any gene: 11. Here the CDR3 reads CASRTGTLLGTEAFF. CDR3 sequence (DNA): TGTGCCAGCAGGACAGGGACATTGCTAGGCACTGAAGCTTTCTTT.

The chain combines TRBV4-2 with TRBJ2-3; 7 nucleotides match TRBD1. CDR3 size: 14 residues. Trimming took 5 bases from V and 0 from J; bases not matched to a gene: 2. CDR1 and CDR2 (germline): LGHNA, YNFKEQ. The CDR3 here is CASSDRVSTDTQYF. The CDR3 DNA follows: TGTGCCAGCAGCGACAGGGTTAGCACAGATACGCAGTATTTT.

Written as DNA, the CDR3 is TGTGCCAGCAAACTATCGCGGTGGAACACTGAAGCTTTCTTT. Translating it yields CASKLSRWNTEAFF. This sequence joins TRBV27 and TRBJ1-1; unclear D gene. The ends were cut back, 7 bases at V and 1 base at J, with 13 bases in the middle. The CDR3 sequence is 14 residues long. The germline V gene encodes CDR1 MNHEY and CDR2 SMNVEV (reference sequence).

V gene TRBV19 combines with J gene TRBJ1-6; TRBD1 agrees at 9 bases. This CDR3 is built from 14 residues. Germline CDR1 reads LNHDA; CDR2 reads SQIVND (reference sequence). J gave up 9 bases and V 5 bases, and 5 bases lay outside the gene matches. CDR3 in amino acids: CASSPGTGSSPLHF. The CDR3 DNA reads TGTGCCAGTAGTCCCGGGACAGGGTCTTCACCCCTCCACTTT.

This clone appeared a few times. The chain uses TRBV7-3 and TRBJ1-3, with a weak D call TRBD1 (6 bases). Trimming removed 7 bases at V and 2 bases at J, with 12 bases between. Per the germline V gene, CDR1 is SGHTA and CDR2 is FQGTGA. This CDR3 has 14 amino acids. CDR3 protein: CASKGEKTGNTIYF. Here the CDR3 DNA reads TGTGCCAGCAAGGGGGAAAAGACTGGAAACACCATATATTTT.

The chain combines TRBV6-5 with TRBJ2-2; TRBD1 might be the D (6 bases). Per the germline V gene, CDR1 is MNHEY and CDR2 is SVGAGI. Trimming took off 0 bases at V and 4 bases at J, with 9 bases between the two ends. The CDR3 spans 15 residues. CDR3 sequence (DNA): TGTGCCAGCAGTTACTCGAGGGGGACCACCGGGGAGCTGTTTTTT. Translated: CASSYSRGTTGELFF.

The chain joins TRBV14 to TRBJ1-6, with 8 bases lining up with TRBD1. Germline CDR1 SGHDN, CDR2 FVKESK. CDR3 length equals 17 residues. After removal of 3 bases from V and 0 bases from J, the junction contained 4 bases not matched to a gene. CDR3 sequence reads: CASSQRQGSSYNSPLHF. Here the CDR3 DNA reads TGTGCCAGCAGCCAGAGACAGGGGAGCTCCTATAATTCACCCCTCCACTTT.

This chain joins TRBV2 and TRBJ2-3, with 7 bases identical to TRBD1. Trimming removed 4 bases from V and 0 bases from J; junction bases left unmatched: 4. There are 15 residues in the CDR3. The germline gives CDR1 SNHLY, CDR2 FYNNEI. CDR3 coding DNA: TGTGCCAGCAGTGCAGGGGGTCCTAGCACAGATACGCAGTATTTT. As protein: CASSAGGPSTDTQYF.

The rearrangement links TRBV7-6 to TRBJ2-7, with 8 bases identical to TRBD2. Trimming at V came to 5 bases and at J to 0 bases, leaving 6 bases not matched to a gene. This CDR3 is built from 15 residues. Germline V lookup: CDR1 SGHVS, CDR2 FNYEAQ. CDR3 loop: CASSPTSGPSYEQYF. DNA of the CDR3: TGTGCCAGCAGCCCAACTAGCGGTCCCTCCTACGAGCAGTACTTC.

The rearrangement uses TRBV6-5 and TRBJ2-5; 9 bases are shared with TRBD2. Germline assignment: CDR1 MNHEY and CDR2 SVGAGI. V trimming: 2 bases; J trimming: 5 bases; junction bases outside the gene matches: 9. CDR3 length: 16 amino acids. In DNA, the CDR3 is TGTGCCAGCAGTTACCGTTACTTAGCGGGAGCGGAGACCCAGTACTTC. Protein sequence: CASSYRYLAGAETQYF.

This rearrangement joins TRBV11-2 to TRBJ2-5, with 7 bases matching TRBD2. The CDR3 consists of 17 residues. CDR1 and CDR2 from the germline V gene are SGHAT and FQNNGV. V trimming: 2 bases; J trimming: 2 bases; junction bases outside the gene matches: 11. The DNA for the CDR3 is TGTGCCAGCAGCTTAATGGTTGGCGGGGGTTTGCAAGAGACCCAGTACTTC. Amino acids: CASSLMVGGGLQETQYF.

V is TRBV19 and J is TRBJ2-7; 7 bases agree with TRBD2. V dropped 10 bases and J dropped 0; count of bases not matched to a gene: 15. The germline V gene encodes CDR1 LNHDA and CDR2 SQIVND (reference sequence). This CDR3 has 16 residues. CDR3 residues: CATSLAVLSSSYEQYF. CDR3 coding DNA: TGTGCCACCTCGCTAGCGGTTCTTTCCAGCTCCTACGAGCAGTACTTC.